This passage covers 5 T cell receptor beta chains from one sample sequenced in a study of blood T cell repertoires in COVID-19. Only in-frame clones appear in the TCRdb table, and some are missing; sequencing was by immunoSEQ multiplex PCR. The sample gives roughly 180,000 clones, over 80% of which show up once; 10% to 15% is in the top ten. The source material was PBMCs or T cells enriched from blood (not recorded which). The source is a woman aged 55-70 years who had recovered from COVID-19.

This rearrangement joins TRBV6-4 to TRBJ1-6, with unresolved D. Germline CDR1 reads MRHNA; CDR2 reads SNTAGT. The CDR3 totals 14 residues. The germline V and J ends were trimmed by 3 bases and 7 bases, with 10 bases remaining between them. The CDR3 bases are TGTGCCAGCAGTGAACGGTCTTTCAATTCACCCCTCCACTTT. Amino acids: CASSERSFNSPLHF.

The chain has TRBV6-5 and TRBJ1-5, with unresolved D. The germline CDR1 and CDR2 sequences are MNHEY and SVGAGI. There are 13 residues in the CDR3. Trimming took off 6 bases at V and 6 bases at J, with 12 bases between the two ends. The CDR3 bases are TGTGCCAGCAGCCCACTAATGGGTCAGCCCCAGCATTTT. Its translation: CASSPLMGQPQHF.

The chain links TRBV5-1 to TRBJ2-7; TRBD2 might be the D (6 bases). CDR3 size: 15 residues. Germline V gene lookup returns CDR1 SGHRS and CDR2 YFSETQ. The V end was cut by 4 bases, the J end by 3 bases, with 17 bases between. CDR3: CASSTGGVGIYEQYF. The CDR3 DNA is TGCGCCAGCAGCACCGGGGGTGTGGGAATCTACGAGCAGTACTTC.

The J gene is TRBJ1-4, the V gene TRBV28, with D possibly being TRBD1 (5 bases). Trimming took 2 bases from V and 8 from J, leaving 9 bases between them. The V gene's germline CDR1 is MDHEN and CDR2 SYDVKM. This CDR3 is built from 13 residues. The CDR3 region has the DNA TGTGCCAGCAGTTTACAGGGAGGCGAAAAACTGTTTTTT. Translated: CASSLQGGEKLFF.

This sequence joins TRBV4-1 and TRBJ2-1; no clear D. Per germline, CDR1 MGHRA and CDR2 YSYEKL. Deletions cut 3 bases from V and 5 bases from J, with 11 bases between. The CDR3 totals 14 residues. The CDR3 sequence is CASSQYQRDNEQFF. The CDR3 DNA follows: TGCGCCAGCAGCCAGTATCAGCGAGACAATGAGCAGTTCTTC.